These T cell receptor beta chains were read from a single sample in a study of shared clonotypes between healthy human individuals. Method: immunoSEQ multiplex PCR; TCRdb's copy keeps in-frame clones and lacks some. The data show about 2.3 million clones, approximately 95% seen once. Sequencing used naive CD4+ T cells from PBMCs. The receptor source for this set is a man younger than 35 in good health. Some clones in this sample may be carry-over from other donors' samples. Both conserved end residues are part of each CDR3. The D gene is left open where the match is weak. Clone size, where shown, is once, few, many, or a class for clones that have expanded.

cdr3_aa cdr3_nt cdr3_length v_call d_call j_call clone_size
CASSQGQGSGNTIYF TGCGCCAGCAGCCAAGGCCAGGGGTCAGGAAACACCATATATTTT 15 TRBV4-1 . TRBJ1-3 .
CAIAGGGNQPQHF TGTGCCATCGCCGGCGGGGGCAATCAGCCCCAGCATTTT 13 TRBV10-3 . TRBJ1-5 .
CASSSGTEGYNEQFF TGTGCCAGCAGCTCCGGGACTGAGGGCTACAATGAGCAGTTCTTC 15 TRBV5-8 . TRBJ2-1 .
CASIGSSYEQYF TGTGCCAGTATAGGGAGCTCCTACGAGCAGTACTTC 12 TRBV19 . TRBJ2-7 .
CAWSQSTASQEQYF TGTGCCTGGAGCCAGTCGACGGCCTCTCAAGAGCAGTACTTC 14 TRBV30 . TRBJ2-7 .
CASSFSLGQPQHF TGTGCCAGCAGTTTTAGCCTCGGTCAGCCCCAGCATTTT 13 TRBV28 . TRBJ1-5 .
CASSSSKANNEQFF TGTGCCAGCAGTTCTAGTAAAGCCAACAATGAGCAGTTCTTC 14 TRBV28 . TRBJ2-1 .
CASSYGRNTIYF TGTGCCAGTAGTTACGGCAGAAACACCATATATTTT 12 TRBV19 . TRBJ1-3 .
CASSEERMAGLAGNGELFF TGTGCCAGCAGTGAAGAAAGAATGGCGGGACTAGCGGGAAACGGGGAGCTGTTTTTT 19 TRBV2 TRBD2 TRBJ2-2 .
CASSHPAGGGGGYTF TGCGCCAGCAGCCACCCAGCCGGCGGCGGTGGCGGCTACACCTTC 15 TRBV4-3 . TRBJ1-2 .
CASSLQGRGSAYQETQYF TGTGCCAGCAGCCTACAGGGGAGGGGGTCAGCGTACCAAGAGACCCAGTACTTC 18 TRBV7-8 . TRBJ2-5 once
CASSLGPAGNQPQHF TGCGCCAGCAGCTTGGGTCCGGCAGGCAATCAGCCCCAGCATTTT 15 TRBV5-1 . TRBJ1-5 once
CASSQAYTSDYEQYF TGCGCCAGCAGCCAAGCGTACACTAGCGACTACGAGCAGTACTTC 15 TRBV4-1 TRBD2 TRBJ2-7 .
CASSLGQGSIGYTF TGTGCCAGCAGCTTAGGACAGGGAAGTATTGGCTACACCTTC 14 TRBV11-2 TRBD1 TRBJ1-2 .
CASSLSGVAEAFF TGTGCCAGCAGCTTATCAGGGGTGGCTGAAGCTTTCTTT 13 TRBV11-2 . TRBJ1-1 few
CASSFSGAQETQYF TGTGCCAGCAGTTTTTCAGGGGCGCAAGAGACCCAGTACTTC 14 TRBV27 . TRBJ2-5 .
CASTPGWTPNTEAFF TGTGCCAGCACCCCCGGGTGGACTCCGAACACTGAAGCTTTCTTT 15 TRBV28 . TRBJ1-1 .
CASSPYRDRDYGYTF TGTGCCAGCAGCCCTTATCGGGATAGAGACTATGGCTACACCTTC 15 TRBV11-2 . TRBJ1-2 .